This T cell receptor beta chain was recorded in a study of blood T cell repertoires in COVID-19. Background on the study: From the United States, Italy and Spain came samples of acute and convalescent COVID-19. PBMCs, B-cell-depleted T cells, or T cells provided the cDNA or gDNA that made up the material.

Germline V lookup: CDR1 MNHEY, CDR2 SVGAGI. V was pared by 11 bases and J by 2 bases, with 12 bases between. The CDR3 runs to 12 residues. Original analysis: Amplification from reference gene primers served as the basis for estimated nucleated cell counts. This table comes from immunoSEQ multiplex PCR, and its TCRdb copy is limited to in-frame clones, with some not included. That table is the source of V, J and clone size, and D and trimming were worked out from the DNA. This sample has some 91,000 clones, with 90% found just once. The chain carries TRBV6-5 and TRBJ1-2; D is uncertain. The sequenced material came from peripheral blood. The sequence was obtained from a man in his sixties with acute or convalescent COVID-19. The CDR3 region is CACQTENYGYTF. The CDR3 DNA follows: TGTGCCTGCCAAACGGAGAACTATGGCTACACCTTC.